This T cell receptor beta chain was obtained from a study of T cells in Graves' hyperthyroidism and ophthalmopathy. Template material for amplifying TCR beta CDR3 regions consisted of RNA transcripts. A set of HTBI primers served as the primers for a first-round RT-PCR of the TCR CDR3. A single record per CDR3 protein comes from TCRdb applying MiXCR to the multiplex PCR reads. Altogether over 350,000 distinct CDR3 sequences are present, approximately 17% being singletons, with the ten largest covering 35% to 50%. This CDR3 is 13 amino acids long. The germline CDR1 and CDR2 sequences are SQVTM and ANQGSEA. V lost 6 bases to trimming and J lost 4 bases; unmatched junction nucleotides: 8.

The specimen was blood. The source of this sequence is a man in his late teens or twenties with Graves' ophthalmopathy. The chain links TRBV29-1 to TRBJ1-2; 7 nucleotides align to TRBD1. CDR3 DNA sequence: TGCAGCGTCCCCCCGACAGGGAGCTATGGCTACACCTTC. Its translation is CSVPPTGSYGYTF.